This TCR beta chain was sequenced during a study of T cell repertoires in cytomegalovirus infection. This clonotype was observed a handful of times. The CDR3 runs 15 residues. In germline, CDR1 is LNHNV, CDR2 YYDKDF (reference sequence). V was shortened by 0 bases and J by 2 bases, with 9 bases between the two germline ends. MiXCR was run by TCRdb on the reads, yielding one entry per CDR3 protein. The sample carries about 140,000 distinct CDR3 sequences, about 6.1% recorded once. Sequenced material: PBMCs. The sequence came from a human donor in good health (CMV status not recorded). Some clones in this sample may be carry-over from other donors' samples. This chain uses TRBV15 with TRBJ2-3; D may be TRBD2 (5 bases). The CDR3 coding sequence is TGTGCCACCAGCAGAGAGCGGGTCTACACAGATACGCAGTATTTT. It translates to CATSRERVYTDTQYF. The entire variable domain, with the rest obtained from reference TRBV15 and TRBJ2-3, is as follows: DAMVIQNPRYQVTQFGKPVTLSCSQTLNHNVMYWYQQKSSQAPKLLFHYYDKDFNNEADTPDNFQSRRPNTSFCFLDIRSPGLGDTAMYLCATSRERVYTDTQYFGPGTRLTVL.